Below, 8 T cell receptor beta chains from the same sample are listed, as sequenced in a study of T cell changes during pregnancy in multiple sclerosis. Sequenced by immunoSEQ multiplex PCR; TCRdb stores in-frame clones only, minus some. The repertoire has about 93,000 clones, around 92% of them found once; the top ten carry about 2%. Sequencing used peripheral blood, obtained after pregnancy. The receptor source for this set is a female donor with multiple sclerosis, enrolled in a pregnancy study.

The rearrangement uses TRBV6-6 and TRBJ1-1; the D gene is possibly TRBD1 (5 bases). Between the trimmed V and J ends, which lost 0 bases and 6 bases, there was a span of 11 bases. The CDR3 length is 14 residues. Germline V lookup: CDR1 MNHNY, CDR2 SVGAGI (reference sequence). The CDR3 nucleotides are TGTGCCAGCAGTTACTCCCCTGACAGTTCTGAAGCTTTCTTT. Translated: CASSYSPDSSEAFF.

The chain uses TRBV5-1 and TRBJ1-2, with 7 bases fitting TRBD1. The CDR3 consists of 15 residues. CDR1 is SGHRS and CDR2 is YFSETQ in the germline V gene. The ends lost 0 bases at V and 1 base at J; junction bases unmatched: 3. Here the CDR3 DNA reads TGCGCCAGCAGCTTGGCCGGACAGGATAACTATGGCTACACCTTC. Translating gives CASSLAGQDNYGYTF.

The chain employs TRBV30 and TRBJ2-5; D call uncertain. The CDR3 is made up of 13 amino acids. CDR1 is GTSNPN and CDR2 is SVGIG in the germline V gene (reference sequence). Between the trimmed V and J ends, which lost 3 bases and 2 bases, there was a span of 10 bases. The CDR3 DNA is TGTGCCTGGAGAACTCAACCTCAAGAGACCCAGTACTTC. Protein sequence: CAWRTQPQETQYF. The full variable domain, with the rest looked up from reference TRBV30 and TRBJ2-5, is SQTIHQWPATLVQPVGSPLSLECTVEGTSNPNLYWYRQAAGRGLQLLFYSVGIGQISSEVPQNLSASRPQDRQFILSSKKLLLSDSGFYLCAWRTQPQETQYFGPGTRLLVL.

The chain has TRBV18 and TRBJ2-6; D is possibly TRBD1 (5 bases). This CDR3 has 17 amino acids. V lost 3 bases to trimming and J lost 0 bases, with 12 bases between them. Germline CDR1 and CDR2: KGHSH and LQKENI. The CDR3 DNA follows: TGTGCCAGCTCACCCCAGGGCGAAGGCTCTGGGGCCAACGTCCTGACTTTC. Amino acid sequence: CASSPQGEGSGANVLTF.

The V gene is TRBV19, the J gene TRBJ2-4; TRBD1 is a possible D gene (5 bases). The CDR3 has 17 residues. The V and J ends lost 7 bases and 3 bases respectively, with 22 bases between them. Germline V gives CDR1 LNHDA, CDR2 SQIVND (reference sequence). The CDR3 reads CASTDPGRAVGKNIQYF. Written as DNA, the CDR3 is TGTGCCAGTACCGATCCCGGCAGGGCAGTCGGCAAAAACATTCAGTACTTC.

This clone was detected once. The V call is TRBV15, the J call TRBJ2-5; 10 bases match TRBD2. This CDR3 is built from 16 residues. The junction had 12 bases not matched to a gene; V was cut back by 6 bases and J by 5 bases. Germline values: CDR1 LNHNV, CDR2 YYDKDF (reference sequence). DNA of the CDR3: TGTGCCACCAGGAGGTCTAGCGGGGGTAGTGGGGAGACCCAGTACTTC. This encodes CATRRSSGGSGETQYF.

This clone came up once. CDR3 in DNA: TGTGCCAGCAGCTCCCAGCCCCTAGCGGGTGGAGGGGGTGAGACCCAGTACTTC. Its protein product is CASSSQPLAGGGGETQYF. The V call is TRBV7-6, the J call TRBJ2-5, with 8 bases identical to TRBD2. J gave up 5 bases and V 4 bases, and 18 bases lay outside the gene matches. The length of the CDR3 is 18 residues. Germline lookup yields CDR1 SGHVS and CDR2 FNYEAQ. Using reference TRBV7-6 and TRBJ2-5 for the parts outside the CDR3, the full variable domain is GAGVSQSPRYKVTKRGQDVALRCDPISGHVSLYWYRQALGQGPEFLTYFNYEAQQDKSGLPNDRFSAERPEGSISTLTIQRTEQRDSAMYRCASSSQPLAGGGGETQYFGPGTRLLVL.

This chain uses TRBV5-1 with TRBJ1-1; D is perhaps TRBD1 (5 bases). CDR1 SGHRS and CDR2 YFSETQ come from the germline V gene. V gave up 0 bases and J gave up 0 bases, with 9 bases separating them. The CDR3 length is 15 residues. The CDR3 region is CASSLEGRVNTEAFF. In DNA, the CDR3 is TGCGCCAGCAGCTTGGAAGGCAGGGTGAACACTGAAGCTTTCTTT.